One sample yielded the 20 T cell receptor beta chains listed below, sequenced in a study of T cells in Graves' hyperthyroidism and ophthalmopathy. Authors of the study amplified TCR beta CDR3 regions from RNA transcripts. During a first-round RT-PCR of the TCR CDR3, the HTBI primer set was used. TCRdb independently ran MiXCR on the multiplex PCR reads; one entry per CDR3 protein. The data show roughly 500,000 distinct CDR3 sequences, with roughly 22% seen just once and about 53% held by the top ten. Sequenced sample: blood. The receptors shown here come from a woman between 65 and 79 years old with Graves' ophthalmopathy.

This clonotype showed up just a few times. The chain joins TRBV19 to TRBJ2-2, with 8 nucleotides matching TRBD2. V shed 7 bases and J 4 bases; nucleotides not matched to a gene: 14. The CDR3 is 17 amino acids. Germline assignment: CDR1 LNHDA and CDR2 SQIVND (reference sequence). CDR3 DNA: TGTGCCAGTACCAAATCGGGACTAGTTAAAGGCACCGGGGAGCTGTTTTTT. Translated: CASTKSGLVKGTGELFF.

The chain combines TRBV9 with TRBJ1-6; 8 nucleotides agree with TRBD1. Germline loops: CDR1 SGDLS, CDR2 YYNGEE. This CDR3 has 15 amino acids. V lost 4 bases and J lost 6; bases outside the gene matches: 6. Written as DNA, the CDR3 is TGTGCCAGCAGCCGCATGACAGGGGTTAATTCACCCCTCCACTTT. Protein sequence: CASSRMTGVNSPLHF. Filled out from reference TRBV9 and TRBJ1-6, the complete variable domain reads DSGVTQTPKHLITATGQRVTLRCSPRSGDLSVYWYQQSLDQGLQFLIQYYNGEERAKGNILERFSAQQFPDLHSELNLSSLELGDSALYFCASSRMTGVNSPLHFGNGTRLTVT.

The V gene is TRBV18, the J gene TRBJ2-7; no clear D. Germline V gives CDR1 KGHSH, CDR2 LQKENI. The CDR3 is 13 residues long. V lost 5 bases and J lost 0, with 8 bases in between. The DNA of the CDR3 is TGTGCCAGCTCAGTGACTGACTCCTACGAGCAGTACTTC. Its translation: CASSVTDSYEQYF.

CDR3 sequence: CASSLAREVPGYTF. Written as DNA, the CDR3 is TGTGCCAGCAGTTTAGCCAGGGAGGTTCCTGGCTACACCTTC. The J gene is TRBJ1-2, the V gene TRBV27, with D perhaps matching TRBD1 (5 bases). Germline lookup yields CDR1 MNHEY and CDR2 SMNVEV (reference sequence). V was pared by 2 bases and J by 7 bases, with 14 bases between. This CDR3 has 14 amino acids.

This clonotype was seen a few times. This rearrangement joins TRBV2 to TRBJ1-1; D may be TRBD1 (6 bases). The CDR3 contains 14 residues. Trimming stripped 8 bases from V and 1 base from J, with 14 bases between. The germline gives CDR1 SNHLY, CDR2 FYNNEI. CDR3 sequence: CASEFDRRNTEAFF. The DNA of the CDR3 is TGTGCCAGCGAGTTCGACAGGAGGAACACTGAAGCTTTCTTT.

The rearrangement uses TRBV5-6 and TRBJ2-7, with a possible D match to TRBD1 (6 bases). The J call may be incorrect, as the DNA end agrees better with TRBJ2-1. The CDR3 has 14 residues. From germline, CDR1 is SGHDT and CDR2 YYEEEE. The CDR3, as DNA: TGTGCCAGCAGCGAGGGACATCTCTCCTACGAGCAGTTCTTC. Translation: CASSEGHLSYEQFF.

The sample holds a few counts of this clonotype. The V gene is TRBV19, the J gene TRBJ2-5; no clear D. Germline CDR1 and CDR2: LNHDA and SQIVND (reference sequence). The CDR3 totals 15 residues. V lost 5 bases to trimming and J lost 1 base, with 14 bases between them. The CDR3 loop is CASSSGAHTQETQYF. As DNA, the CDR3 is TGTGCCAGTAGTTCAGGTGCACATACCCAAGAGACCCAGTACTTC.

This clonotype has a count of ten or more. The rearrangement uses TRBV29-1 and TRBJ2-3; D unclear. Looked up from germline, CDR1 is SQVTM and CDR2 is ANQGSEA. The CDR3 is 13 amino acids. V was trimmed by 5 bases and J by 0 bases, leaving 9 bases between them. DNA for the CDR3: TGCAGCGTTCAAAGGGATAGCACAGATACGCAGTATTTT. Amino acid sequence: CSVQRDSTDTQYF.

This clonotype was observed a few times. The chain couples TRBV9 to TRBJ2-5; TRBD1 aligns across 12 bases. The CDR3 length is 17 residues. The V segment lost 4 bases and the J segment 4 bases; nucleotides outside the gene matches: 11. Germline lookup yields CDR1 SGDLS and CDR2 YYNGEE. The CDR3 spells CASSSGGTGGHTETQYF. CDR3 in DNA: TGTGCCAGCAGCTCGGGCGGGACAGGGGGCCACACAGAGACCCAGTACTTC.

The CDR3 sequence: CAISGGLDEKLFF. The CDR3 coding sequence is TGTGCCATCAGTGGTGGGTTGGATGAAAAACTGTTTTTT. The V gene is TRBV10-3, the J gene TRBJ1-4; no definite D call. Trimming cost V 4 bases and J 6 bases, with 9 bases left between them. Germline-derived CDR1 and CDR2 are ENHRY and SYGVKD. CDR3 size: 13 residues.

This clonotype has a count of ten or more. The CDR3 DNA reads TGTGCCAGCAGCCAAGCGGGGGAAGCTTTCTTT. This codes for CASSQAGEAFF. This rearrangement joins TRBV3-1 to TRBJ1-1; D not resolved. CDR1 is LGHDT and CDR2 is YNNKEL in the germline V gene (reference sequence). CDR3 size: 11 residues. Deletions cut 1 base from V and 8 bases from J, with 5 bases between.

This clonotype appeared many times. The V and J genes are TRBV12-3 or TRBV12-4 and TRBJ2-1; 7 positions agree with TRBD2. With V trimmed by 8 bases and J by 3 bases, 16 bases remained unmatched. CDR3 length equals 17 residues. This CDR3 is CASPSAGGLVFYNEQFF. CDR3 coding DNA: TGTGCCAGCCCCTCGGCCGGCGGACTAGTCTTCTACAATGAGCAGTTCTTC.

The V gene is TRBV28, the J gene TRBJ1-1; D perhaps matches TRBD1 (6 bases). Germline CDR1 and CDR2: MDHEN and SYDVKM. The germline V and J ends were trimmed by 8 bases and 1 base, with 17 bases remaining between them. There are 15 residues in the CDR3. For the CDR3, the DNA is TGTGCCAGCCGACCGCAGGGGACCAAGAACACTGAAGCTTTCTTT. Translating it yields CASRPQGTKNTEAFF. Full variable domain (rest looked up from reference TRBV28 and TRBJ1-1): DVKVTQSSRYLVKRTGEKVFLECVQDMDHENMFWYRQDPGLGLRLIYFSYDVKMKEKGDIPEGYSVSREKKERFSLILESASTNQTSMYLCASRPQGTKNTEAFFGQGTRLTVV.

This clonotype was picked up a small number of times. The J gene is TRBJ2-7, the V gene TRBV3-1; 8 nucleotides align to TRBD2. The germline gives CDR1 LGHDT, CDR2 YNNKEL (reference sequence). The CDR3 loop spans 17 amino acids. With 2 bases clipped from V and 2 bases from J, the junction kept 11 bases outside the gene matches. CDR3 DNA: TGTGCCAGCAGCCAACAGGGCCTAGCGGGCCTGACCTACGAGCAGTACTTC. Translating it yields CASSQQGLAGLTYEQYF.

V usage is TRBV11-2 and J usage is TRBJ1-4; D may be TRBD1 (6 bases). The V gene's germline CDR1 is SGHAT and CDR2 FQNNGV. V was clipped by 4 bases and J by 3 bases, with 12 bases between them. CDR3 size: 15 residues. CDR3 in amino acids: CASSSTGMANEKLFF. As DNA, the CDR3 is TGTGCCAGCAGCTCCACAGGGATGGCTAATGAAAAACTGTTTTTT.

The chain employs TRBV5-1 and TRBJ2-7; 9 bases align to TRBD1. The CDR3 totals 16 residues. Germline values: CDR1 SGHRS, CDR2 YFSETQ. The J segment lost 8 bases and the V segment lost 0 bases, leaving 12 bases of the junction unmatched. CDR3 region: CASSLERVTGGAKQYF. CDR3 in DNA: TGCGCCAGCAGCTTGGAACGCGTGACAGGGGGAGCTAAGCAGTACTTC.

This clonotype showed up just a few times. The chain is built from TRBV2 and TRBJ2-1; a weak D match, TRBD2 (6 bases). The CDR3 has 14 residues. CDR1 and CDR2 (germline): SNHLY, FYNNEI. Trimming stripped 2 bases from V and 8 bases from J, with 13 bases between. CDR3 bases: TGTGCCAGCAGTGAAAGGAGGGCCGGACATGAGCAGTTCTTC. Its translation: CASSERRAGHEQFF.

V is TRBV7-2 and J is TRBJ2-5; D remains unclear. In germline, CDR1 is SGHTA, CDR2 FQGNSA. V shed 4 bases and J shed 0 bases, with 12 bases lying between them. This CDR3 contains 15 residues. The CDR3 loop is CASSSQNQYQETQYF. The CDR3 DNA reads TGTGCCAGCAGCTCGCAAAACCAGTACCAAGAGACCCAGTACTTC.

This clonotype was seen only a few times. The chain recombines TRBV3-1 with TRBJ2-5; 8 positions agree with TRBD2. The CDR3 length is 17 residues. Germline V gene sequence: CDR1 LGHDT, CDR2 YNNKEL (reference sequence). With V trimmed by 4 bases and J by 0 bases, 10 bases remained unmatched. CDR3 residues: CASSLVGLAGDQETQYF. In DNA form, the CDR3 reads TGTGCCAGCAGCCTGGTTGGGCTAGCGGGTGACCAAGAGACCCAGTACTTC.

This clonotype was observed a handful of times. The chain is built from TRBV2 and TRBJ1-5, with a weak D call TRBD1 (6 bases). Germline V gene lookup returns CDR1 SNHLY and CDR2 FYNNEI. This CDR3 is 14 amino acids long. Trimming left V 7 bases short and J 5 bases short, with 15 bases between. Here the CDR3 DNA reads TGTGCCAGCAAGGGGGACATCACCGATCAGCCCCAGCATTTT. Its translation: CASKGDITDQPQHF.